This T cell receptor (beta chain) came from a study of lymphopenia after photon versus proton radiotherapy. About this clone itself: Its cognate antigen is unknown.

Here immunoSEQ multiplex PCR was the method, and the copy in TCRdb shows in-frame clones only, minus some. The sample lists tens of thousands of clones; just over 85% were seen once. Overall study findings and caveats: Only patients who died were analyzed for survival; proton advantage is unproven. Photon-treated patients lost naive T cells and TCR diversity; proton-treated stayed stable. Post-nadir TCR diversity decline inversely tracked overall survival among those who died.

Trimming took 7 bases from V and 7 from J; bases not matched to a gene: 9. Per germline, CDR1 SNHLY and CDR2 FYNNEI. The CDR3 sequence is 14 residues long. The origin of this receptor is a woman in her 70s with pancreatic cancer. Some clones in this sample may be carry-over from other donors' samples. V gene TRBV2 combines with J gene TRBJ1-4; 7 nucleotides align to TRBD1. The sequencing used peripheral blood, collected from a patient treated with proton-based radiotherapy. The CDR3 is CASIATGLAEKLFF. As DNA, the CDR3 is TGTGCCAGCATCGCGACAGGGCTCGCTGAAAAACTGTTTTTT.